At least ten counts were recorded for the clone carrying this TCR beta chain. The CDR3 sequence is 15 residues long. J lost 6 bases, V lost 4 bases, and 4 bases had no gene match. Germline V lookup: CDR1 MGHDK, CDR2 SYGVNS. The CDR3 regions of TCR beta were amplified from RNA transcripts. HTBI primers were the set used in a first-round RT-PCR of the TCR CDR3. Each CDR3 protein gets one entry after TCRdb re-called the multiplex PCR reads with MiXCR. In the table there are around 250,000 distinct CDR3 sequences, roughly 15% of which are singletons. The data originate from a study of T cells in Graves' hyperthyroidism and ophthalmopathy.

The chain recombines TRBV25-1 with TRBJ2-1, with 12 bases identical to TRBD2. The sequencing input was blood. The sequence derives from a woman in her thirties or forties with Graves' hyperthyroidism that later progressed to Graves' ophthalmopathy. CDR3 in amino acids: CASSVLAGGFNEQFF. Written as DNA, the CDR3 is TGTGCCAGCAGTGTCCTAGCGGGAGGGTTCAATGAGCAGTTCTTC.